The next 10 T cell receptor beta chains were all read from a single sample in a study of memory CD4+ T cells and cytomegalovirus serostatus. Single viable CD3+CD4+CD8-CD45RO+ cells were sorted as the memory CD4+ T cells. Repertoires were generated with immunoSEQ multiplex PCR, while TCRdb's copy carries only in-frame clones and drops some. The table shows 25,000 to 35,000 clones, with about 76% occurring only once. The sample comprised memory CD4+ T cells from blood. All receptors come from an adult in good health and CMV-seronegative. Some clones in this sample may be carry-over from other donors' samples.

V usage is TRBV7-6 and J usage is TRBJ1-3; D possibly corresponds to TRBD1 (5 bases). The length of the CDR3 is 15 residues. Deletions cut 0 bases from V and 1 base from J, with 7 bases between. The germline V gene encodes CDR1 SGHVS and CDR2 FNYEAQ. The CDR3 DNA sequence: TGTGCCAGCAGCTTAGCGGGGGGGTCTGGAAACACCATATATTTT. Translation: CASSLAGGSGNTIYF.

The J gene is TRBJ2-4, the V gene TRBV2; the D gene is possibly TRBD2 (7 bases). The CDR3 has 14 residues. Germline V gene lookup returns CDR1 SNHLY and CDR2 FYNNEI. Deletions cut 4 bases from V and 12 bases from J, with 19 bases between. The CDR3 sequence is CASSGGGGLQTQYF. For the CDR3, the DNA is TGTGCCAGCAGTGGTGGGGGGGGCCTCCAGACTCAGTACTTC.

The chain carries TRBV15 and TRBJ2-7, with D perhaps assigned TRBD1 or TRBD2 (6 bases each). There are 17 residues in the CDR3. Germline CDR1 LNHNV, CDR2 YYDKDF (reference sequence). V was clipped by 3 bases and J by 5 bases, with 23 bases between them. CDR3 bases: TGTGCCACCAGCAGGCTGGGACAAGGGGGGATTTCGAACGAGCAGTACTTC. It yields the protein CATSRLGQGGISNEQYF.

V gene TRBV28 combines with J gene TRBJ1-2; no clear D gene. Per germline, CDR1 MDHEN and CDR2 SYDVKM. V was trimmed by 1 base and J by 8 bases, leaving 14 bases between them. This CDR3 has 14 residues. The CDR3 spells CASSLSFIRKGYTF. CDR3 sequence (DNA): TGTGCCAGCAGTTTATCCTTTATAAGGAAGGGCTACACCTTC.

This rearrangement joins TRBV4-3 to TRBJ2-5, with D hard to call. V lost 0 bases and J lost 5, with 7 bases in between. CDR3 size: 13 residues. CDR1 is LGHNA, CDR2 YSLEER, per germline. CDR3 in DNA: TGCGCCAGCAGCCAAGATCTGAGGGAGACCCAGTACTTC. This gives the protein CASSQDLRETQYF.

The chain links TRBV6-5 to TRBJ1-2; no reliable D call. CDR1 and CDR2 (germline): MNHEY, SVGAGI. The V end lost 5 bases, the J end lost 1 base, and 14 bases lay between the germline ends. CDR3 size: 15 residues. This CDR3 reads CASSLSGAFNYGYTF. The DNA for the CDR3 is TGTGCCAGCAGTCTATCAGGAGCTTTTAACTATGGCTACACCTTC.

This clone was observed a few times. This chain connects TRBV29-1 to TRBJ2-7; D gene uncertain. From germline, CDR1 is SQVTM and CDR2 ANQGSEA. The CDR3 contains 11 residues. V was shortened by 3 bases and J by 2 bases, with 5 bases between the two germline ends. CDR3: CSVELAYEQYF. The CDR3 DNA follows: TGCAGCGTTGAGTTGGCCTACGAGCAGTACTTC.

This sequence joins TRBV7-9 and TRBJ2-7; possibly TRBD1 for D (5 bases). V was pared by 2 bases and J by 2 bases, with 10 bases between. This CDR3 is 14 amino acids long. In germline, CDR1 is SEHNR, CDR2 FQNEAQ (reference sequence). In nucleotides, the CDR3 is TGTGCCAGCAGCTTAAGTCAGGGAACCTACGAGCAGTACTTC. It codes for CASSLSQGTYEQYF.

The sample holds one count of this clone. The V gene is TRBV5-1, the J gene TRBJ2-5, with TRBD2 matching 9 bases. The V gene end was trimmed by 0 bases and the J gene end by 4 bases; junction bases not matched to a gene: 7. Germline CDR1 SGHRS, CDR2 YFSETQ. This CDR3 spans 16 amino acids. CDR3 in amino acids: CASSLAGGGAAETQYF. In DNA form, the CDR3 reads TGCGCCAGCAGCTTGGCTGGCGGGGGGGCCGCAGAGACCCAGTACTTC.

The chain joins TRBV5-1 to TRBJ2-2; tentative D call: TRBD2 (6 bases). Trimming left V 0 bases short and J 2 bases short, with 11 bases between. This CDR3 contains 16 residues. CDR1 and CDR2 from the germline V gene are SGHRS and YFSETQ. CDR3 sequence reads: CASSLGAGLNTGELFF. CDR3 nucleotide sequence: TGCGCCAGCAGCTTGGGTGCGGGACTCAACACCGGGGAGCTGTTTTTT.